A selection of T cell receptor beta chains follows, all from one sample in a study of shared clonotypes between healthy human individuals. Produced via immunoSEQ multiplex PCR; TCRdb's table is partial and in-frame only. The sample includes fewer than 400,000 clones, roughly 70% of them seen just once. Material for sequencing was memory CD4+ T cells sorted from blood. The source is a young man in good health. CDR3s include the opening cysteine and the closing phenylalanine or tryptophan.

j_call | v_call | cdr3_aa
TRBJ2-7 | TRBV6-6 | CASSPIPIAIYEQYF
TRBJ2-1 | TRBV7-2 | CASSSGTGGNEQFF
TRBJ1-1 | TRBV25-1 | CASSDLGQAGEAFF
TRBJ2-7 | TRBV27 | CASSLGSGGRYEQYF
TRBJ1-5 | TRBV27 | CASSLGFWQPQHF
TRBJ2-3 | TRBV2 | CASSDRGPQYF
TRBJ1-1 | TRBV5-8 | CASSLDPSGLDTEAFF
TRBJ2-7 | TRBV7-8 | CASSKRASTYEQYF
TRBJ1-1 | TRBV15 | CATSRAGVSEAFF
TRBJ2-3 | TRBV29-1 | CSVRAGVGTDTQYF
TRBJ2-5 | TRBV9 | CASSVEDSWGETQYF
TRBJ2-2 | TRBV6-5 | CASIKTGIAGELFF
TRBJ1-1 | TRBV18 | CASSPGTGPARSEAFF
TRBJ1-1 | TRBV18 | CASSPPRGQMNTEAFF
TRBJ1-3 | TRBV7-9 | CASSLVTVHSGNTIYF
TRBJ1-2 | TRBV20-1 | CSARDVYGYTF
TRBJ2-7 | TRBV25-1 | CASNRLTSGKFGEQYF
TRBJ2-1 | TRBV7-8 | CASSLRLASGNEQFF
TRBJ1-4 | TRBV19 | CASSIQGAEKLFF
TRBJ2-7 | TRBV6-1 | CASWTDHDYEQYF
TRBJ1-1 | TRBV7-8 | CASSLFRGGGTEAFF
TRBJ2-3 | TRBV11-3 | CASSRDTQAQYF
TRBJ2-7 | TRBV5-5 | CASSSSSGSYYEQYF
TRBJ2-7 | TRBV11-2 | CASSLGGQVGGEQYF
TRBJ1-1 | TRBV9 | CASSVGGTGGSGTEAFF
TRBJ2-5 | TRBV18 | CASSLAGETQYF
TRBJ2-7 | TRBV2 | CASRTEIYEQYF
TRBJ2-5 | TRBV27 | CASSSKYGETQYF
TRBJ1-2 | TRBV28 | CASSFYRGTMGYTF
TRBJ1-2 | TRBV5-1 | CASSLDPRDRGGYTF
TRBJ2-7 | TRBV29-1 | CSVRDSVTYEQYF
TRBJ2-1 | TRBV27 | CASSLGGHNEQFF